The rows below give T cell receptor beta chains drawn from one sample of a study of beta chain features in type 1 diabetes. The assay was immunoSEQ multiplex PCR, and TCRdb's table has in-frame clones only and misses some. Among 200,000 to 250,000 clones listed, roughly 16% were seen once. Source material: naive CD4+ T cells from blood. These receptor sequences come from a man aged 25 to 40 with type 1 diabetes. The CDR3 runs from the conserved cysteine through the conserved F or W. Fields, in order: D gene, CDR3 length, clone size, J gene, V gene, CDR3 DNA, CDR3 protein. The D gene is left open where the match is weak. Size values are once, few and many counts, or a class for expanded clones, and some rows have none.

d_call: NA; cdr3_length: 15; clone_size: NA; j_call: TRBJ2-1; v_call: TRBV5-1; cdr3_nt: TGCGCCAGCAGCTTACAAACGGGACTGTTCAATGAGCAGTTCTTC; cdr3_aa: CASSLQTGLFNEQFF
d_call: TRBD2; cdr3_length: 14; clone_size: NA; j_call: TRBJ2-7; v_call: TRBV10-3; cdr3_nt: TGTGCCATCAGTGCGCTAGCGGAGGGCTACGAGCAGTACTTC; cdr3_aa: CAISALAEGYEQYF
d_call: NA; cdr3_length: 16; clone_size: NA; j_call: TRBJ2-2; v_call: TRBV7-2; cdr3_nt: TGTGCCAGCAGCCCCTTTGGGTGGACGAACACCGGGGAGCTGTTTTTT; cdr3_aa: CASSPFGWTNTGELFF
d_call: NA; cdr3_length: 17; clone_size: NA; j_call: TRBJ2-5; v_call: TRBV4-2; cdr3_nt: TGTGCCAGCAGCCAAGAAGGTTCCCGGGGGCGAATCGAGACCCAGTACTTC; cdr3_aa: CASSQEGSRGRIETQYF
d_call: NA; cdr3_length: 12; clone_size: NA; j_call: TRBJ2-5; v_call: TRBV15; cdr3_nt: TGTGCCACCAGCCGGGACCAAGAGACCCAGTACTTC; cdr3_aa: CATSRDQETQYF
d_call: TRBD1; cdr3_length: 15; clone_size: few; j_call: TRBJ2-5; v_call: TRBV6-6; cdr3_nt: TGTGCCAGCAGTTACGGTGGGACAGGCCAAGAGACCCAGTACTTC; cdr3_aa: CASSYGGTGQETQYF
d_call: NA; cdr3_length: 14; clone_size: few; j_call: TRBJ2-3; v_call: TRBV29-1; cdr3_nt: TGCAGCGTTGAACAGGTACTTCGCACAGATACGCAGTATTTT; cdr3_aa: CSVEQVLRTDTQYF
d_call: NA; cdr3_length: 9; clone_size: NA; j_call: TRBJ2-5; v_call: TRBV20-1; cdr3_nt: TGCAGTGCTAGGCAGACCCAGTACTTC; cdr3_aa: CSARQTQYF
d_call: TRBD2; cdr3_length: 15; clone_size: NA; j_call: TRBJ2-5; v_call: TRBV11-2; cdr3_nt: TGTGCCAGCAGCTTAGGTGGACTAGCACAAGAGACCCAGTACTTC; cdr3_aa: CASSLGGLAQETQYF
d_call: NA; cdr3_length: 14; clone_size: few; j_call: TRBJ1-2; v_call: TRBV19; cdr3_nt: TGTGCCAGTAGTCTCCAGGGGCCCAACTATGGCTACACCTTC; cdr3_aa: CASSLQGPNYGYTF
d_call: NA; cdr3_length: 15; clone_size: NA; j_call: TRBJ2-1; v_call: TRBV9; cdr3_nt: TGTGCCAGCAGCGTAGGAGTTTCGGGCTTTAATGAGCAGTTCTTC; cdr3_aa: CASSVGVSGFNEQFF
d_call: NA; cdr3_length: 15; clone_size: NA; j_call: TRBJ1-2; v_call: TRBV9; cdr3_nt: TGTGCCAGCAGCGCCAGCGAAGGGGGAGGCTATGGCTACACCTTC; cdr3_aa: CASSASEGGGYGYTF
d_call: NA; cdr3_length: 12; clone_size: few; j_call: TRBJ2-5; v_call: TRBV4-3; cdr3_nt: TGCGCCAGCAGCCAAGATCCCGGGACCCAGTACTTC; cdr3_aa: CASSQDPGTQYF
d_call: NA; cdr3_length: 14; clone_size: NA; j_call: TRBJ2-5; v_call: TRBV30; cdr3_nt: TGTGCCTGGAGTGATCCAAGCAACCAAGAGACCCAGTACTTC; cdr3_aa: CAWSDPSNQETQYF
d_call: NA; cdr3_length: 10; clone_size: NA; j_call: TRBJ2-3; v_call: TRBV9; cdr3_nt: TGTGCCAGCAAAAACGATACGCAGTATTTT; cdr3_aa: CASKNDTQYF
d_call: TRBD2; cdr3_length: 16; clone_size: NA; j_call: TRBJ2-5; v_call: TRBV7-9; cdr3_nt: TGTGCCAGCAGCTTAGGGGCTAGCGGGATTCAAGAGACCCAGTACTTC; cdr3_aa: CASSLGASGIQETQYF
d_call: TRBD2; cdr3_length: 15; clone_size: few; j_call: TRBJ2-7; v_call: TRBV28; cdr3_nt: TGTGCCAGCAGTTATCGGACTAGCGGGAGGTACGAGCAGTACTTC; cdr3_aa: CASSYRTSGRYEQYF
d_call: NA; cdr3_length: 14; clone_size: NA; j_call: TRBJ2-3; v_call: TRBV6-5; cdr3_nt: TGTGCCAGCAGTCCCCGGGGTGCGGGAGATACGCAGTATTTT; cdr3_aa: CASSPRGAGDTQYF
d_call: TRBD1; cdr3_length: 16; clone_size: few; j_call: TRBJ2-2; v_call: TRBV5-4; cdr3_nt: TGTGCCAGCAGCTTGTCCGGGACAGGGATATCCGGGGAGCTGTTTTTT; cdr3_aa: CASSLSGTGISGELFF
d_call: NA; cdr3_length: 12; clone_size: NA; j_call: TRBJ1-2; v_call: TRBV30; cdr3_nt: TGTGCCTGGAGAGAGAACCGGGGAGGCTACACCTTC; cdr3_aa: CAWRENRGGYTF
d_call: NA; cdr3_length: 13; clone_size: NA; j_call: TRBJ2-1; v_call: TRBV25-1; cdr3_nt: TGTGCCAGCAGTGAGGCGGGGTACAATGAGCAGTTCTTC; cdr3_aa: CASSEAGYNEQFF
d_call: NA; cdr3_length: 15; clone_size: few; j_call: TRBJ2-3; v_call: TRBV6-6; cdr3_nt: TGTGCCAGCAGTTTAGGACAGCCTGATACAGATACGCAGTATTTT; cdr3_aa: CASSLGQPDTDTQYF
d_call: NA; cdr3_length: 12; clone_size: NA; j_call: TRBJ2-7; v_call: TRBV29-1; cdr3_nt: TGCAGCGTTGAAGAGGGGACTGGAGAGCAGTACTTC; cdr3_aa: CSVEEGTGEQYF
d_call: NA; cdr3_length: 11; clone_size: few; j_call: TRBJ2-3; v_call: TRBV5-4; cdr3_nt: TGTGCCAGCAGGCTTCGGGATACGCAGTATTTT; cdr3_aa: CASRLRDTQYF
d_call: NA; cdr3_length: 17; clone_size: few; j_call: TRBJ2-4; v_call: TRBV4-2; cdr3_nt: TGTGCCAGCAGCCAACCGACTAGATCGGACAGTGAAAACATTCAGTACTTC; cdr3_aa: CASSQPTRSDSENIQYF
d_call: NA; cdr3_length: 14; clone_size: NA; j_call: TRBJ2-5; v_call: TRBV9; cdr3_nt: TGTGCCAGCAGCGTAGACTCTGGGCGGGAGACCCAGTACTTC; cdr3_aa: CASSVDSGRETQYF
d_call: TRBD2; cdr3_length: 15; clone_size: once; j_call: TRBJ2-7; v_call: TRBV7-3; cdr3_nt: TGTGCCAGCAGCCCGACTAGCGGGAGGGTCTACGAGCAGTACTTC; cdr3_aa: CASSPTSGRVYEQYF
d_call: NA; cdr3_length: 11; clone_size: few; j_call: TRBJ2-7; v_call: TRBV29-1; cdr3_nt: TGCAGCGGCTCACAGAACTACGAGCAGTACTTC; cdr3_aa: CSGSQNYEQYF
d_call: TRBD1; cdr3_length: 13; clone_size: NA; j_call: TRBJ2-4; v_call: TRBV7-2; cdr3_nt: TGTGCCAGCAGCTCGTCCTGGACAGGAATTCAGTACTTC; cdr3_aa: CASSSSWTGIQYF
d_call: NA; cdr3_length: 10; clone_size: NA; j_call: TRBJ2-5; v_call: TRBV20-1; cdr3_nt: TGCAGTGCTACGAGGGAGACCCAGTACTTC; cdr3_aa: CSATRETQYF
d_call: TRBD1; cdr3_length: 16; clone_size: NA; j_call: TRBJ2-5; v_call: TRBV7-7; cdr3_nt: TGTGCTAGCAGCTTAGTGGCCGGGACAGGAGGAGAGACCCAGTACTTC; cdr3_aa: CASSLVAGTGGETQYF
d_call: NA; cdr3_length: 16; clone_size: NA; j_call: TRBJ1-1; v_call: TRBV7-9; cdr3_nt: TGTGCCAGCAGCACCTTTCCGAGTGGCATGAACACTGAAGCTTTCTTT; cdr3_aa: CASSTFPSGMNTEAFF
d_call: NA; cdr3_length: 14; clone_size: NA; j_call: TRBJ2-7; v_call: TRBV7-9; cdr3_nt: TGTGCCAGCAGCTGGGACATGCACTCCTACGAGCAGTACTTC; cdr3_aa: CASSWDMHSYEQYF
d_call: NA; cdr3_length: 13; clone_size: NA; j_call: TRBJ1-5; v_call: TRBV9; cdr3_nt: TGTGCCAGCAGCGTGGAGGGGGGTCAGCCCCAGCATTTT; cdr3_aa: CASSVEGGQPQHF
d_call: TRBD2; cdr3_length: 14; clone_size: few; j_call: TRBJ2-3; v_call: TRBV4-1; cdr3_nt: TGCGCCAGCAGCCTTAGCGGGATCACAGATACGCAGTATTTT; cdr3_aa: CASSLSGITDTQYF
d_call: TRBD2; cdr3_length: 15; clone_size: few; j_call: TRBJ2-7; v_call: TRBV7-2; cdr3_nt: TGTGCCAGCAGGGGCCGACTAGCGGGAGACCACGAGCAGTACTTC; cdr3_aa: CASRGRLAGDHEQYF
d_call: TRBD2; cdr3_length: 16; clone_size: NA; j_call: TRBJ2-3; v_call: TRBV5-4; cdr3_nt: TGTGCCAGCAGCCCGGGGACTAGCGACAGCACAGATACGCAGTATTTT; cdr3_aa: CASSPGTSDSTDTQYF
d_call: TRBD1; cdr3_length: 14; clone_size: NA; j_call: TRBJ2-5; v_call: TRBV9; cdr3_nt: TGTGCCAGCAGCCTCGGACAGGGATGGGAGACCCAGTACTTC; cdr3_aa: CASSLGQGWETQYF